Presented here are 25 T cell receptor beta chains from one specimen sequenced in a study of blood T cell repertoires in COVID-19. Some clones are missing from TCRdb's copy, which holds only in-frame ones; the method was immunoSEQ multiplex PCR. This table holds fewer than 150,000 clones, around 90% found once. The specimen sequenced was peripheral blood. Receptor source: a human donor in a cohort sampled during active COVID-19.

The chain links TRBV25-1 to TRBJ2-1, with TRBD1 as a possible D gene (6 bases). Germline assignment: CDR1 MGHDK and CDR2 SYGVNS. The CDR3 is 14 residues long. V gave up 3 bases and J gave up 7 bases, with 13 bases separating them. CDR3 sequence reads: CASSEPPQGNEQFF. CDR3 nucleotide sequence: TGTGCCAGCAGTGAGCCACCACAGGGAAATGAGCAGTTCTTC.

The CDR3 region has the DNA TGTGCCAGCAGGGCGGGGCAAAGCACAGATACGCAGTATTTT. It translates to CASRAGQSTDTQYF. The rearrangement joins TRBV6-5 to TRBJ2-3, with D maybe TRBD2 (6 bases). The CDR3 extends over 14 amino acids. The V gene's germline CDR1 is MNHEY and CDR2 SVGAGI. The V end was cut by 6 bases, the J end by 0 bases, with 10 bases between.

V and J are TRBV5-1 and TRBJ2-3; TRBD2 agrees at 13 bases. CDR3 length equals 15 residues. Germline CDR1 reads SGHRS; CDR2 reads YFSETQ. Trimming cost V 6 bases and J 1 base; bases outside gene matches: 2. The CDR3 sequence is CASTGLAGGTDTQYF. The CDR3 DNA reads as TGCGCCAGCACCGGACTAGCGGGGGGCACAGATACGCAGTATTTT. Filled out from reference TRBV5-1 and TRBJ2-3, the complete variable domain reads KAGVTQTPRYLIKTRGQQVTLSCSPISGHRSVSWYQQTPGQGLQFLFEYFSETQRNKGNFPGRFSGRQFSNSRSEMNVSTLELGDSALYLCASTGLAGGTDTQYFGPGTRLTVL.

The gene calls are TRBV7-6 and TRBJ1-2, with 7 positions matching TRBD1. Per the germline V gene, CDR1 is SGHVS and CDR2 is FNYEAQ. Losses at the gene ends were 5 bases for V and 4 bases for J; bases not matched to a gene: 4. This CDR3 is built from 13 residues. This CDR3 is CASSQTGLYGYTF. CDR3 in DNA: TGTGCCAGCAGCCAGACAGGGCTCTATGGCTACACCTTC.

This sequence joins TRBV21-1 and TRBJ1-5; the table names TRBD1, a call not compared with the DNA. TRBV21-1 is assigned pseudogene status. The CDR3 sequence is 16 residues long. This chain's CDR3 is CASSKLTGQGNQPQHF. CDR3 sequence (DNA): TGTGCCAGCAGCAAACTAACGGGACAGGGAAATCAGCCCCAGCATTTT.

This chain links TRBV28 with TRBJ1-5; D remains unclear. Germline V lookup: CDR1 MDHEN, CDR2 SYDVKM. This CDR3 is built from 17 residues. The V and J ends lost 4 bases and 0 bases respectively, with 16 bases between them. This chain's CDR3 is CASSSPRIRYSNQPQHF. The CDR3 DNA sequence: TGTGCCAGCAGTTCCCCCAGAATACGTTATAGCAATCAGCCCCAGCATTTT.

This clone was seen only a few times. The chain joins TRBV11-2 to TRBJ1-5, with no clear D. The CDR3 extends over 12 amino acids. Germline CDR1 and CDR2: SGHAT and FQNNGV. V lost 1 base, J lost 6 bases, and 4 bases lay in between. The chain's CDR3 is CASSLAGQPQHF. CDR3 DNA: TGTGCCAGCAGCTTAGCAGGTCAGCCCCAGCATTTT. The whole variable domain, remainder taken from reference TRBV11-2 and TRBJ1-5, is EAGVAQSPRYKIIEKRQSVAFWCNPISGHATLYWYQQILGQGPKLLIQFQNNGVVDDSQLPKDRFSAERLKGVDSTLKIQPAKLEDSAVYLCASSLAGQPQHFGDGTRLSIL.

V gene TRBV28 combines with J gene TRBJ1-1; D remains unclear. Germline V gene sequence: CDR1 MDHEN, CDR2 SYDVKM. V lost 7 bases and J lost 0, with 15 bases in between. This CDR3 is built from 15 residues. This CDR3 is CASTKAAGLNTEAFF. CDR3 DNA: TGTGCCAGCACCAAGGCTGCGGGCTTGAACACTGAAGCTTTCTTT.

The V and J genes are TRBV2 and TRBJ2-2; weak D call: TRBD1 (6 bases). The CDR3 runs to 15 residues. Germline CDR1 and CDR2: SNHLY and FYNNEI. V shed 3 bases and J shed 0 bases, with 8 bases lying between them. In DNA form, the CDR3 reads TGTGCCAGCAGTGACAGGGGAACGAACACCGGGGAGCTGTTTTTT. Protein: CASSDRGTNTGELFF.

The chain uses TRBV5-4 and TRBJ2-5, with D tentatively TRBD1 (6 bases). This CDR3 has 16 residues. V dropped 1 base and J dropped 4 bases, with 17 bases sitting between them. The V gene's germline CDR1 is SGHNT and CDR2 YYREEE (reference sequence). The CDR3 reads CASSLIGTGRGETQYF. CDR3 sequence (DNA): TGTGCCAGCAGCTTGATCGGAACAGGGCGAGGAGAGACCCAGTACTTC.

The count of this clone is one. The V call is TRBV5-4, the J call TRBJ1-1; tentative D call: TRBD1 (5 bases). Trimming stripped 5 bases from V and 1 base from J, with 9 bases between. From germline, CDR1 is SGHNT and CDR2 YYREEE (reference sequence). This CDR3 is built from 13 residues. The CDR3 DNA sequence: TGTGCCAGCAGTTTCAGGGAGAACACTGAAGCTTTCTTT. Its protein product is CASSFRENTEAFF. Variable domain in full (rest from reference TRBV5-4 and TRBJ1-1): ETGVTQSPTHLIKTRGQQVTLRCSSQSGHNTVSWYQQALGQGPQFIFQYYREEENGRGNFPPRFSGLQFPNYSSELNVNALELDDSALYLCASSFRENTEAFFGQGTRLTVV.

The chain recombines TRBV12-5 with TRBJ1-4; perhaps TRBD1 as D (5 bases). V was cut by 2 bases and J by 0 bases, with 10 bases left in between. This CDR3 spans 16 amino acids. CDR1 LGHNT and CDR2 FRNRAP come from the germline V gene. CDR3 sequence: CASGLQGRATNEKLFF. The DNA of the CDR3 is TGTGCTAGTGGTTTGCAGGGCCGTGCAACTAATGAAAAACTGTTTTTT.

CDR3 DNA sequence: TGTGCCAGCAGTGGGGGACTAGCGGGAGGCACCGGGGAGCTGTTTTTT. As protein: CASSGGLAGGTGELFF. The chain combines TRBV27 with TRBJ2-2, with 15 positions matching TRBD2. The CDR3 extends over 16 amino acids. Germline V gene lookup returns CDR1 MNHEY and CDR2 SMNVEV (reference sequence). J gave up 4 bases and V 5 bases, and 2 bases lay outside the gene matches.

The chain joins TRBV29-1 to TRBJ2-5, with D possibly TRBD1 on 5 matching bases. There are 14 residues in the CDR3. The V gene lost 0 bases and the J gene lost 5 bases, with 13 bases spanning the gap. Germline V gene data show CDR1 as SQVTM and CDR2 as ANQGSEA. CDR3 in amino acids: CSVEDQDTWETQYF. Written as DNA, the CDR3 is TGCAGCGTTGAAGATCAGGACACATGGGAGACCCAGTACTTC.

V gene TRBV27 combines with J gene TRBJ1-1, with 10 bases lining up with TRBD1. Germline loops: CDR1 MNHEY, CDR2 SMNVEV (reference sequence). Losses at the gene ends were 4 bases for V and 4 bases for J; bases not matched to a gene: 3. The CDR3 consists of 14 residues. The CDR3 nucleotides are TGTGCCAGCAGTTCAAGGACAGGGGGCACTGAAGCTTTCTTT. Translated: CASSSRTGGTEAFF.

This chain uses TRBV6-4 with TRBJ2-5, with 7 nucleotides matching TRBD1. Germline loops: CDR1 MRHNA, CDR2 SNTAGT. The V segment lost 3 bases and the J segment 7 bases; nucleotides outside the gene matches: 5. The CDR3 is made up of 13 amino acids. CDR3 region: CASSDRTGSTQYF. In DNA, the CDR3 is TGTGCCAGCAGTGATCGGACAGGTTCGACCCAGTACTTC.

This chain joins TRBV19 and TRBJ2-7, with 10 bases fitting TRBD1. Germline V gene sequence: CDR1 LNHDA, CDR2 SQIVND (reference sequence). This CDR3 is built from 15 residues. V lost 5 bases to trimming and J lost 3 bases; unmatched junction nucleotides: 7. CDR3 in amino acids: CASSVQGQGRYEQYF. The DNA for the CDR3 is TGTGCCAGTAGTGTACAGGGACAGGGGCGCTACGAGCAGTACTTC. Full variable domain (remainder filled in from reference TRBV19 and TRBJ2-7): DGGITQSPKYLFRKEGQNVTLSCEQNLNHDAMYWYRQDPGQGLRLIYYSQIVNDFQKGDIAEGYSVSREKKESFPLTVTSAQKNPTAFYLCASSVQGQGRYEQYFGPGTRLTVT.

Here the CDR3 DNA reads TGTGCCAGCAGTTGGGGGGACAGGGATTACGAGCAGTACTTC. Translation: CASSWGDRDYEQYF. This chain joins TRBV28 and TRBJ2-7; 9 bases are a match to TRBD1. The germline V gene has CDR1 MDHEN and CDR2 SYDVKM. The CDR3 extends over 14 amino acids. Germline trimming cut 4 bases from V and 4 bases from J; bases unmatched to any gene: 5.

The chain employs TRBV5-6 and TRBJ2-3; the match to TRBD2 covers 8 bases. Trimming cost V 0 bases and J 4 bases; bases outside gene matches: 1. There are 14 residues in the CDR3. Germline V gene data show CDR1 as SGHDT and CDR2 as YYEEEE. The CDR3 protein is CASSLELAADTQYF. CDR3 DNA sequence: TGTGCCAGCAGCTTGGAACTAGCGGCAGATACGCAGTATTTT.

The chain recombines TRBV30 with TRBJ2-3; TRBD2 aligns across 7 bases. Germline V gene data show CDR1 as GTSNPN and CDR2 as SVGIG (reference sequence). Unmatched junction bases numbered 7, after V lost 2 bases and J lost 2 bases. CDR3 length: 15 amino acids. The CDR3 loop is CAWSRGEGYTDTQYF. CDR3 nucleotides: TGTGCCTGGAGTAGAGGGGAGGGATACACAGATACGCAGTATTTT.

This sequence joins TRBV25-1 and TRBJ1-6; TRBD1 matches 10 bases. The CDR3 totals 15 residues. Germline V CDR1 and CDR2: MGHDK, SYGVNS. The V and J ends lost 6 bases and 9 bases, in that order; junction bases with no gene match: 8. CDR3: CASSARTGGSSPLHF. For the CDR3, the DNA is TGTGCCAGCAGCGCCCGGACAGGGGGGTCTTCACCCCTCCACTTT.

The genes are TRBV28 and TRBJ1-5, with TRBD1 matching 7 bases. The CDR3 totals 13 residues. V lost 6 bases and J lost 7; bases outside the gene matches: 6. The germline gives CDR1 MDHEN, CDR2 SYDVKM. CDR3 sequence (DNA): TGTGCCAGCAGAGACAGGGCCATACAGCCCCAGCATTTT. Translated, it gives CASRDRAIQPQHF.

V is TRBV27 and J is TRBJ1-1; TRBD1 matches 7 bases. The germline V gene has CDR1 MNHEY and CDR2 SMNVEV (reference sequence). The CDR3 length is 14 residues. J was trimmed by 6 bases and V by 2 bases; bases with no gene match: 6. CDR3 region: CASSLTDRDSEAFF. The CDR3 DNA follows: TGTGCCAGCAGTTTAACCGACAGGGATTCTGAAGCTTTCTTT.

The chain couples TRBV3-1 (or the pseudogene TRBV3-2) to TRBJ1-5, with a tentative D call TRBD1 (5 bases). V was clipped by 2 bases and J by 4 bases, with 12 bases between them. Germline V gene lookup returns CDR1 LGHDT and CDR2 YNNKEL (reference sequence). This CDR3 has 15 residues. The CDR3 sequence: CASSQSTARNQPQHF. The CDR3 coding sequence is TGTGCCAGCAGCCAATCGACAGCGAGGAATCAGCCCCAGCATTTT.

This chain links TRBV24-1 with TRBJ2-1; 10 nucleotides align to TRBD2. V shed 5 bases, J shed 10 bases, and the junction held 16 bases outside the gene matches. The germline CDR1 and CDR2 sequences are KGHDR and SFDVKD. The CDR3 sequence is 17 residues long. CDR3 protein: CATSASLAGASTGEQFF. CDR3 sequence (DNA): TGTGCCACCAGTGCTTCTCTAGCGGGAGCGTCCACTGGGGAGCAGTTCTTC.